These 2 T cell receptor beta chains came from one sample sequenced in a study of CD8+CD57+ T cells in acquired aplastic anemia. TCR beta VDJ combinations and CDR3 sequences were profiled from genomic DNA. TCRdb reprocessed the reads with MiXCR, giving one entry per CDR3 protein. The profile shows over 200,000 distinct CDR3 sequences, roughly 55% of them singletons. Sequences were obtained from sorted CD4+, CD8+, or CD8+CD57+ T cells (not recorded which) from PBMCs. The receptors shown here come from a human donor in good health.

The chain carries TRBV10-3 and TRBJ1-5; no definite D call. With 1 base removed from V and 5 bases from J, the gap between germline ends came to 3 bases. The CDR3 consists of 12 residues. CDR1 ENHRY and CDR2 SYGVKD come from the germline V gene. CDR3 DNA sequence: TGTGCCATCAGTGAGTGGGATCAGCCCCAGCATTTT. Its translation: CAISEWDQPQHF.

This clonotype has at least ten counts. The J gene is TRBJ1-1, the V gene TRBV2; D is possibly TRBD1 (5 bases). Trimming pared 2 bases from V and 4 bases from J, leaving 17 bases between. The V gene's germline CDR1 is SNHLY and CDR2 FYNNEI. The CDR3 runs to 16 residues. The CDR3 is CASSERGARARTEAFF. The CDR3 DNA reads TGTGCCAGCAGTGAAAGGGGAGCCAGGGCGCGCACTGAAGCTTTCTTT.